The clone carrying this T cell receptor (beta chain) was observed a handful of times. The sample comes from a study of blood T cells in healthy people across ages. The authors extracted at least 5 micrograms of total RNA per sample. V lost 0 bases and J lost 2, with 17 bases in between. CDR3 length equals 17 residues. CDR1 and CDR2 from the germline V gene are SGHRS and YFSETQ. Through a sample-barcoded 5' primer and a J-beta primer mix, a second PCR was run for roughly 7 to 12 cycles. TCRdb re-derived calls from the 5' RACE reads in MiXCR, one entry per CDR3 protein. The sample carries more than 550,000 distinct CDR3 sequences, 20% to 25% recorded once.

V is TRBV5-1 and J is TRBJ1-1; D possibly corresponds to TRBD1 (5 bases). The sequence was collected from a man between 65 and 80 years old in good health. Sequenced input: blood. This CDR3 reads CASSLVFETESNTEAFF. In DNA, the CDR3 is TGCGCCAGCAGCTTGGTGTTCGAGACAGAGTCCAACACTGAAGCTTTCTTT.